A selection of T cell receptor beta chains follows, all from one sample in a study of PD-1 blockade in classical Hodgkin lymphoma. Generated by immunoSEQ multiplex PCR, the TCRdb table keeps only in-frame clones and is missing some. The data show about 97,000 clones, with roughly 83% seen just once and less than 15% held by the top ten. The starting material was peripheral blood mononuclear cells (PBMCs), obtained at baseline. The receptors shown here come from a human donor with classical Hodgkin lymphoma. The CDR3 runs from the conserved cysteine through the conserved F or W.

j_gene: TRBJ2-1; v_gene: TRBV2; CDR3aa: CASSEVTENEQFF
j_gene: TRBJ1-1; v_gene: TRBV9; CDR3aa: CASSKRQGRDTEAFF
j_gene: TRBJ1-1; v_gene: TRBV15; CDR3aa: CATSRGALNRGNTEAFF
j_gene: TRBJ2-2; v_gene: TRBV19; CDR3aa: CASSIGTGTGELFF
j_gene: TRBJ2-2; v_gene: TRBV4-1; CDR3aa: CASSRDYPPGGELFF
j_gene: TRBJ1-1; v_gene: TRBV5-1; CDR3aa: CASSLDTPGNTEAFF
j_gene: TRBJ1-6; v_gene: TRBV30; CDR3aa: CAWSVGGNSPLHF
j_gene: TRBJ2-1; v_gene: TRBV29-1; CDR3aa: CSVEPSSYNEQFF
j_gene: TRBJ2-1; v_gene: TRBV11-2; CDR3aa: CASSESWGIGAEDNEQFF
j_gene: TRBJ2-5; v_gene: TRBV5-1; CDR3aa: CASSLGTSTQETQYF
j_gene: TRBJ2-1; v_gene: TRBV7-9; CDR3aa: CASRRDSYNEQFF
j_gene: TRBJ1-5; v_gene: TRBV19; CDR3aa: CASRTARSNQPQHF
j_gene: TRBJ2-7; v_gene: TRBV6-6; CDR3aa: CATSPQYF
j_gene: TRBJ1-2; v_gene: TRBV5-6; CDR3aa: CASSPGPGADYGYTF
j_gene: TRBJ2-4; v_gene: TRBV5-1; CDR3aa: CASSLDGGRTDIQYF
j_gene: TRBJ2-1; v_gene: TRBV6-1; CDR3aa: CASRLQGASNEQFF
j_gene: TRBJ2-7; v_gene: TRBV11-2; CDR3aa: CASSLGLVAAHEQYF
j_gene: TRBJ1-3; v_gene: TRBV9; CDR3aa: CASSATGVRNTIYF
j_gene: TRBJ2-3; v_gene: TRBV5-4; CDR3aa: CASSLRGLVGTDTQYF
j_gene: TRBJ1-5; v_gene: TRBV10-1; CDR3aa: CTCGRGGNQPQHF
j_gene: TRBJ2-7; v_gene: TRBV7-2; CDR3aa: CASSPGPGRTYEQYF
j_gene: TRBJ2-2; v_gene: TRBV29-1; CDR3aa: CSVDTSGNTGELFF
j_gene: TRBJ2-1; v_gene: TRBV6-5; CDR3aa: CASSYSGLLGEQFF
j_gene: TRBJ1-2; v_gene: TRBV5-4; CDR3aa: CASSLGTGASYTF
j_gene: TRBJ2-1; v_gene: TRBV6-6; CDR3aa: CASSLQRAYNEQFF
j_gene: TRBJ2-7; v_gene: TRBV9; CDR3aa: CASSAMTSSYEQYF
j_gene: TRBJ1-2; v_gene: TRBV7-3; CDR3aa: CASSRDRGEGYTF
j_gene: TRBJ1-1; v_gene: TRBV5-1; CDR3aa: CASRFRETAEAFF
j_gene: TRBJ2-7; v_gene: TRBV7-2; CDR3aa: CASSPDTGSEQYF
j_gene: TRBJ1-1; v_gene: TRBV4-1; CDR3aa: CASSQVLGEAFF
j_gene: TRBJ2-3; v_gene: TRBV30; CDR3aa: CAWRAPYTQYF
j_gene: TRBJ2-5; v_gene: TRBV27; CDR3aa: CASSPQETQYF
j_gene: TRBJ2-2; v_gene: TRBV5-6; CDR3aa: CASQGIGTGELFF